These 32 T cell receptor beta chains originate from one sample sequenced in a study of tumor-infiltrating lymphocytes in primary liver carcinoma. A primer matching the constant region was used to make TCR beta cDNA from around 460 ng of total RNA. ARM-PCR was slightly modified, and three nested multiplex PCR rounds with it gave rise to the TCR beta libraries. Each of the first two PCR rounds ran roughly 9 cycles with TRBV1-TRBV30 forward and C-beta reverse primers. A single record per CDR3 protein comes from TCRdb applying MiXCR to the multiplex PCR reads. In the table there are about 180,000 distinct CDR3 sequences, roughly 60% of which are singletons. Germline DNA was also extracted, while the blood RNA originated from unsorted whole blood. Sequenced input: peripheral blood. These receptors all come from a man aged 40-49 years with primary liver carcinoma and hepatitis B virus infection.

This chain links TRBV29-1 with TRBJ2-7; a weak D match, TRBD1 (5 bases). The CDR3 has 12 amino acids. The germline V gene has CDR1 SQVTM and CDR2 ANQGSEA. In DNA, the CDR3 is TGCAGTGTCCACCAGGGTGGGAACGAGCAGTACGTC. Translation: CSVHQGGNEQYV.

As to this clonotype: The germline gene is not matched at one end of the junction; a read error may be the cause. CDR3 DNA: TGCAGCGTTGGACTAGCCCCCCCGTGCAATGAGCAGTCCTTC. Protein: CSVGLAPPCNEQSF. The chain recombines TRBV29-1 with TRBJ2-1, with 7 nucleotides matching TRBD2. The CDR3 runs 14 residues. The V gene's germline CDR1 is SQVTM and CDR2 ANQGSEA.

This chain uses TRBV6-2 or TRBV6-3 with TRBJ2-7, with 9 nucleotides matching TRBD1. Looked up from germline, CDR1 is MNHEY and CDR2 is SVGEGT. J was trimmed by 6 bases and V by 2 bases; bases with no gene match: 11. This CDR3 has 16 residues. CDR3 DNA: TGTGCCAGCAGTTACCTCCCAGGACAGGGGTCGGGCGAGCAGTACTTC. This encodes CASSYLPGQGSGEQYF.

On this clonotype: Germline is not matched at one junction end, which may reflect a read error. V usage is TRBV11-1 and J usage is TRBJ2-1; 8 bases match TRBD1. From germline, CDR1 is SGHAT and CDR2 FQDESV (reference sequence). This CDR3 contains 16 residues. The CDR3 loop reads CASNSILRQGTNDQFF. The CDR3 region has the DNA TGTGCCAGCAACTCCATTCTTCGACAGGGGACGAATGATCAGTTCTTC.

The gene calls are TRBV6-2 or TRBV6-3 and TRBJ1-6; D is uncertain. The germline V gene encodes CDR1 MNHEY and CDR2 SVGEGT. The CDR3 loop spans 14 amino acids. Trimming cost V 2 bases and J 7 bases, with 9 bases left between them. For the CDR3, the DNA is TGTGCCAGCAGTTACATCGGGGAAAATTCACCCCTCCACTTT. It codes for CASSYIGENSPLHF.

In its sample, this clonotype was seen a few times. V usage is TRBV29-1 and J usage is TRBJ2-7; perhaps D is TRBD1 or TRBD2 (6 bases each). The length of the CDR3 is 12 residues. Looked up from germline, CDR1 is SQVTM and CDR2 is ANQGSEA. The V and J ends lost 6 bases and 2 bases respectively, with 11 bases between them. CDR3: CSVTGGAYEQYF. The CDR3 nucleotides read TGCAGCGTGACAGGAGGGGCCTACGAGCAGTACTTC.

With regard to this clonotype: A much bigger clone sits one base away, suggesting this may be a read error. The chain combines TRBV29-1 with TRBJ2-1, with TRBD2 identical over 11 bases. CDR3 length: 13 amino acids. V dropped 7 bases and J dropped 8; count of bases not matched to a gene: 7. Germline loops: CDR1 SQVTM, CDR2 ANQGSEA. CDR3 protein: CSGRISGRDEQFF. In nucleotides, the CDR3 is TGCAGCGGCCGGATTAGCGGGAGGGATGAGCAGTTCTTC.

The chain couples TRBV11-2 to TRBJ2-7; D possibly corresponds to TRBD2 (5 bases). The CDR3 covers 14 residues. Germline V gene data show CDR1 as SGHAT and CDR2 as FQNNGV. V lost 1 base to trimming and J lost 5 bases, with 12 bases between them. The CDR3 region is CASSLVKRAHEQYF. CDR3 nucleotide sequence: TGTGCCAGCAGCTTAGTTAAGAGGGCCCACGAGCAGTACTTC.

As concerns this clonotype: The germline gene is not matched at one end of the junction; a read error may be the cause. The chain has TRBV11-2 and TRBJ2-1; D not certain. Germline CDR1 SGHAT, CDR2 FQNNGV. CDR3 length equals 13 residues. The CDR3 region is CASSLWLDDEQFF. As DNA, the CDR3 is TGTGCTAGCAGCTTATGGTTGGATGATGAGCAGTTCTTC.

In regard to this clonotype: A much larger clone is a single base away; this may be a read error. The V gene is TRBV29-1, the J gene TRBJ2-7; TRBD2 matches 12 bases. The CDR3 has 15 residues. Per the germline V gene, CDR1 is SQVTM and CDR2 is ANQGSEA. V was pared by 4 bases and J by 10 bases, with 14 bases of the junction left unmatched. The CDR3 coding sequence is TGCAGCGTTGGGGGACTAGCGGGTCAGGTTCGGGATCAGTACTTC. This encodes CSVGGLAGQVRDQYF.

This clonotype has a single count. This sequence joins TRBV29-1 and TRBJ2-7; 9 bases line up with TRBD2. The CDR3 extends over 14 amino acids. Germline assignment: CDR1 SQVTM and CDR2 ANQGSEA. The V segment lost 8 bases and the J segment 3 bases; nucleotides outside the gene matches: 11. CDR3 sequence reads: CSIVLGGRDYEQYF. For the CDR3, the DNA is TGCAGCATTGTGCTCGGCGGGAGGGACTACGAGCAGTACTTC.

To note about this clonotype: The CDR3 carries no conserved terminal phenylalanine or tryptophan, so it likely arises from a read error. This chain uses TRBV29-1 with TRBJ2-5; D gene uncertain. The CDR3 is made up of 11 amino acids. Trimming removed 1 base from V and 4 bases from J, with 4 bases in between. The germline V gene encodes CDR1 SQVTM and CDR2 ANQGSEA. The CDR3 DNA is TGCAGCGTTGAAGGTGGAGAGACCCAGTACTAC. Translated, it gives CSVEGGETQYY.

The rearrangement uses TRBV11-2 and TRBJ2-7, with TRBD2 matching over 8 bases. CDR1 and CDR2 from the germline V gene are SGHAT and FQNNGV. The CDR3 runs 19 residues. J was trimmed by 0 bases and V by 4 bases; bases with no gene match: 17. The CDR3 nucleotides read TGTGCCAGCAGCTGGACATCTAGCGGGTCCTATCAAAACTCCTACGAGCAGTACTTC. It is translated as CASSWTSSGSYQNSYEQYF.

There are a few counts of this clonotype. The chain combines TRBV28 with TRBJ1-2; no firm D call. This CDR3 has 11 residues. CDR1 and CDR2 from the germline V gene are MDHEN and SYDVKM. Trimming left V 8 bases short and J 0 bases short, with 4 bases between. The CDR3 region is CASVANYGYTF. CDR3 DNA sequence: TGTGCCAGCGTGGCTAACTATGGCTACACCTTC.

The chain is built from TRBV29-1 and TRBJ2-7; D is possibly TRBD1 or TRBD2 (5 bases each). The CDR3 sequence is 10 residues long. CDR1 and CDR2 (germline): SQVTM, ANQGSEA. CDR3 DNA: TGCACGGGGCGCTCCTACGAGCAGTACTTC. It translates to CTGRSYEQYF.

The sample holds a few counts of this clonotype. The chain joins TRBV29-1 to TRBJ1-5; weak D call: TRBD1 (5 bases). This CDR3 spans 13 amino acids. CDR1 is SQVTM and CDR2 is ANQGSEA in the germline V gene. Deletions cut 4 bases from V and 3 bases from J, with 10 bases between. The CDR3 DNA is TGCAGCGTTGCACAGGTCCTCAATCAGCCCCAGCATTTT. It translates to CSVAQVLNQPQHF.

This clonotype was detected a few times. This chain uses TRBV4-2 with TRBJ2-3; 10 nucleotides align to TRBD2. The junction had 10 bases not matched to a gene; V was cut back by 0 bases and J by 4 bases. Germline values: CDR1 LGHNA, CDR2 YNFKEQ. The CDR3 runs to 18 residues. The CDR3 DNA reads TGTGCCAGCAGCCAAGATTGGGTGCTAGCGGGAGCACCAGATACGCAGTATTTT. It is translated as CASSQDWVLAGAPDTQYF.

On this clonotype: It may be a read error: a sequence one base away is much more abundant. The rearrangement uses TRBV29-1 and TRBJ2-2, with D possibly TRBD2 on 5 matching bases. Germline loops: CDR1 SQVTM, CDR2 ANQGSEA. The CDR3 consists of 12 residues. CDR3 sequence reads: CSVRRNTGEPFF. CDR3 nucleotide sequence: TGCAGCGTTCGTAGGAACACCGGGGAGCCGTTTTTT.

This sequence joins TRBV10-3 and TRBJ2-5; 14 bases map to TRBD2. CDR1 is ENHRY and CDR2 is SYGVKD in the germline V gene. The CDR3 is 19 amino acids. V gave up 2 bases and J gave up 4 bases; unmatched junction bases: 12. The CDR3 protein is CAISELPAGTSGSGETQYF. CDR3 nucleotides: TGTGCCATCAGTGAGCTCCCGGCTGGGACTAGCGGGAGTGGAGAGACCCAGTACTTC.

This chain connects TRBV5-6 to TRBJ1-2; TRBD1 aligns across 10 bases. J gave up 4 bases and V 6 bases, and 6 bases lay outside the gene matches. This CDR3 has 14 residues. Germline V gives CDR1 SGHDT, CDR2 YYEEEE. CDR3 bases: TGTGCCAGCACAACCGGGACAGGGGTCTATGGCTACACCTTC. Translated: CASTTGTGVYGYTF.

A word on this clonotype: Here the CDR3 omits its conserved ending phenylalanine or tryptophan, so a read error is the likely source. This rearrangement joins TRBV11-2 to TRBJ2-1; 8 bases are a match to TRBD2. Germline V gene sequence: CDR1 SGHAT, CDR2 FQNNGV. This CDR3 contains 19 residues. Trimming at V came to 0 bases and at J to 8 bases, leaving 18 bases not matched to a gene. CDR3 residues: CASSLDRVGLAGEWHEQFI. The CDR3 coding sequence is TGTGCCAGCAGCTTAGATCGCGTCGGGCTAGCGGGCGAATGGCATGAGCAGTTCATC.

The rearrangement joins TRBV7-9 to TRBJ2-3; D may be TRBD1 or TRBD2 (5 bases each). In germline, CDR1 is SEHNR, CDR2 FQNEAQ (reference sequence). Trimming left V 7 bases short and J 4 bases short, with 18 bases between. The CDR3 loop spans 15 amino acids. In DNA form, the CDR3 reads TGTGCCAGCAACCATCAGACAGTGGAGGCAGATACGCAGTATTTT. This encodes CASNHQTVEADTQYF.

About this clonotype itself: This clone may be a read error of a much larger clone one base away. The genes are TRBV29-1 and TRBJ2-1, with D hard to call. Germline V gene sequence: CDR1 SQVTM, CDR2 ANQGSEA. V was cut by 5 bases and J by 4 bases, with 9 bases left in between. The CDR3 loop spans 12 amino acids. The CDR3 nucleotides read TGCAGCGTTTCACGGGCATACAATGAGCAGTTCTTC. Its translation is CSVSRAYNEQFF.

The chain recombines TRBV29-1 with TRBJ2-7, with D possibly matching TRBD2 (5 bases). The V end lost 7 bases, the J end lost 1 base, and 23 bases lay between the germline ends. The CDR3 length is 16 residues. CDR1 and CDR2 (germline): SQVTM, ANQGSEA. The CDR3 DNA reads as TGCAGCGCTTCCGAGGGCTCTCTAGCAATATCCTACGAGCAGTACTTC. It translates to CSASEGSLAISYEQYF.

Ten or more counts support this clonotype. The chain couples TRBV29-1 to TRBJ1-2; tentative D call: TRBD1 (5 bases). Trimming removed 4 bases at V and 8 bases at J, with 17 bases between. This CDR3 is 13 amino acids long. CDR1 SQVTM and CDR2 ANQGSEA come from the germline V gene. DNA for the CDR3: TGCAGCGTTGGGGTTATAGGGGAGGACGGCTACACCTTC. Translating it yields CSVGVIGEDGYTF.

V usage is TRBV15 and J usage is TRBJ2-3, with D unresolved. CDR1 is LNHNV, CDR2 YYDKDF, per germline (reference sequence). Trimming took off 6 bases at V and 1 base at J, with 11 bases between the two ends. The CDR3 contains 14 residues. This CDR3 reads CATSSGMGTDTQYF. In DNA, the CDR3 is TGTGCCACCAGTTCTGGGATGGGCACAGATACGCAGTATTTT.

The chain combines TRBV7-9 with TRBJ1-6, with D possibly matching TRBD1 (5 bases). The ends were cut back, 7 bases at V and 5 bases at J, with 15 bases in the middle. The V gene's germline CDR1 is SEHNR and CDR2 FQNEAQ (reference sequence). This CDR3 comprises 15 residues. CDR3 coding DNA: TGTGCCAGCACCACGGGGACGGCGGATAATTCACCCCTCCACTTT. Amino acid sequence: CASTTGTADNSPLHF.

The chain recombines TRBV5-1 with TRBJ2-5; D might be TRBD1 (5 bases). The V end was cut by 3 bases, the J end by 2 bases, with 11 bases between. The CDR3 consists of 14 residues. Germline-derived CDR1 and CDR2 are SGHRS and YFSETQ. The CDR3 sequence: CASSSDSVQETQYF. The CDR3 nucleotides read TGCGCCAGCAGCTCTGACAGTGTACAAGAGACCCAGTACTTC.

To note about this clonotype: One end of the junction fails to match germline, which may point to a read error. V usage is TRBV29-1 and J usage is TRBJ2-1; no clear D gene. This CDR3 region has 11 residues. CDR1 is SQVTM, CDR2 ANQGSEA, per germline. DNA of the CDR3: TGCAGCGTTGAAGAGGTTGGTGAGCAGTCCTTC. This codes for CSVEEVGEQSF.

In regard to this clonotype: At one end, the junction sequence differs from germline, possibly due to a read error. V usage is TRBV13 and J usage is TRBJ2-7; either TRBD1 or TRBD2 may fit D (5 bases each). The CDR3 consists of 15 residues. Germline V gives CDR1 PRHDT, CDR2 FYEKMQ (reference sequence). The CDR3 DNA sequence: TGTGTCAGCAGCTTTACCGGGACGGGCTCCTACGAGCAGTACTTC. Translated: CVSSFTGTGSYEQYF. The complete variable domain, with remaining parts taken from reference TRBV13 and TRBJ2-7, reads AAGVIQSPRHLIKEKRETATLKCYPIPRHDTVYWYQQGPGQDPQFLISFYEKMQSDKGSIPDRFSAQQFSDYHSELNMSSLELGDSALYFCVSSFTGTGSYEQYFGPGTRLTVT.

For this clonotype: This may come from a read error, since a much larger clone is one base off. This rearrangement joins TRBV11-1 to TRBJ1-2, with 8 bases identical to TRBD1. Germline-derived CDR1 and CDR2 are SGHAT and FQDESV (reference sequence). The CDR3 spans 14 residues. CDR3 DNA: TGTGTCAGCAGCTTGGGACAGGACAACTATGGCTACACCTTC. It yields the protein CVSSLGQDNYGYTF.

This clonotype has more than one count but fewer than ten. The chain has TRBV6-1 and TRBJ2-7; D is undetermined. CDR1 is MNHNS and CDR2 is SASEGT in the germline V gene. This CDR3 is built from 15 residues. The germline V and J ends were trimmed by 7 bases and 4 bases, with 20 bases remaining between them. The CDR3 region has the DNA TGTGCCAGCATGGAGTGGCGTCAGTTGACGTACGAGCAGTACTTC. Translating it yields CASMEWRQLTYEQYF.